This T cell receptor (beta chain) stems from a study of blood T cell repertoires in COVID-19. Methods used by the authors: Reference gene primers were amplified, and this amplification served to estimate nucleated cell counts. Sequencing was performed with immunoSEQ multiplex PCR; in TCRdb, only in-frame clones are kept and a portion is missing. V and J calls and clone size are as listed in that table; D and trimming were resolved from the DNA. Of about 200,000 clones listed, approximately 84% were seen once; the top ten hold 6% to 8%. The germline CDR1 and CDR2 sequences are PRHDT and FYEKMQ (reference sequence). V lost 7 bases and J lost 5, with 11 bases in between. The length of the CDR3 is 12 residues.

The chain links TRBV13 to TRBJ1-2; D not resolved. The TCR comes from a human donor with acute or convalescent COVID-19. The donor label of this sample is uncertain. The specimen was peripheral blood. CDR3 sequence reads: CASTLSSYGYTF. The CDR3 nucleotides are TGTGCCAGCACCTTGTCTTCTTATGGCTACACCTTC.